This entry is about one T cell receptor beta chain. The antigen is not known. V dropped 5 bases and J dropped 5 bases, with 6 bases sitting between them. This CDR3 comprises 12 residues. Germline V gene lookup returns CDR1 MDHEN and CDR2 SYDVKM. PCR used 60 Vbeta primers and 13 Jbeta primers. Repertoires were generated with immunoSEQ multiplex PCR, while TCRdb's copy carries only in-frame clones and drops some. The data contain roughly 99,000 clones, over 65% of them singletons. The data were obtained in a study of cytomegalovirus exposure and HLA in healthy donors. General study points: The authors later found TCR association rates varying by HLA locus, with DRB1 most and HLA-C fewest. Later analysis associated a missense DCLRE1C variant with TCR beta V- and J-gene trimming. Later analysis suggested most CMV-associated TCR beta chains were HLA-restricted. Some highly shared sequence variants likely arose as a pipeline artifact.

The source of this sequence is a male donor in good health and CMV-seronegative. Sample: PBMCs. The chain couples TRBV28 to TRBJ2-2, with D tentatively TRBD2 (6 bases). CDR3: CASSRGTGELFF. The DNA for the CDR3 is TGTGCCAGCAGTCGGGGGACCGGGGAGCTGTTTTTT.